The 16 T cell receptor beta chains below come from one sample, sequenced in a study of blood T cell repertoires in COVID-19. Profiling relied on immunoSEQ multiplex PCR, and the TCRdb table lists in-frame clones only, not all of them. Altogether about 480,000 clones are present, around 89% being singletons, with the ten largest covering more than 4%. Sequencing was done on a sample of peripheral blood. Receptor source: a woman under 40 with acute or convalescent COVID-19.

V usage is TRBV6-5 and J usage is TRBJ2-7; 8 positions agree with TRBD1. The CDR3 length is 15 residues. In germline, CDR1 is MNHEY, CDR2 SVGAGI. V was pared by 0 bases and J by 3 bases, with 4 bases of the junction left unmatched. Written as DNA, the CDR3 is TGTGCCAGCAGTTACTCAGACAGGGGAAGCTACGAGCAGTACTTC. Residues: CASSYSDRGSYEQYF.

V usage is TRBV19 and J usage is TRBJ1-4, with 8 positions matching TRBD1. The V segment lost 6 bases and the J segment 6 bases; nucleotides outside the gene matches: 9. This CDR3 spans 15 amino acids. Looked up from germline, CDR1 is LNHDA and CDR2 is SQIVND (reference sequence). The CDR3 coding sequence is TGTGCCAGTAGGGACGGACAGGGTGTATATGAAAAACTGTTTTTT. As protein: CASRDGQGVYEKLFF.

This clone was recorded once. The chain combines TRBV7-2 with TRBJ2-1; D is perhaps TRBD2 (6 bases). The CDR3 contains 16 residues. Germline V gene lookup returns CDR1 SGHTA and CDR2 FQGNSA. Trimming stripped 1 base from V and 0 bases from J, with 10 bases between. Here the CDR3 reads CASSLGSGVSYNEQFF. CDR3 nucleotide sequence: TGTGCCAGCAGCTTAGGATCGGGGGTCTCCTACAATGAGCAGTTCTTC.

This clone came up a few times. V is TRBV3-1 (or the pseudogene TRBV3-2) and J is TRBJ1-6; no reliable D call. There are 14 residues in the CDR3. The V gene's germline CDR1 is LGHDT and CDR2 YNNKEL (reference sequence). V dropped 4 bases and J dropped 10 bases, with 14 bases sitting between them. The CDR3 spells CASSPLLGGSPLHF. The CDR3 region has the DNA TGTGCCAGCAGCCCCCTCTTAGGAGGGTCACCCCTCCACTTT.

The rearrangement joins TRBV7-3 to TRBJ2-7, with 10 bases lining up with TRBD2. V was clipped by 5 bases and J by 3 bases; unmatched bases: 7. The germline V gene has CDR1 SGHTA and CDR2 FQGTGA. The CDR3 is 15 amino acids. The CDR3 nucleotides read TGTGCCAGCAGCCCGAGCGGGGGGGCGTACTACGAGCAGTACTTC. Amino acids: CASSPSGGAYYEQYF. Using reference TRBV7-3 and TRBJ2-7 for the parts outside the CDR3, the full variable domain is GAGVSQTPSNKVTEKGKYVELRCDPISGHTALYWYRQSLGQGPEFLIYFQGTGAADDSGLPNDRFFAVRPEGSVSTLKIQRTERGDSAVYLCASSPSGGAYYEQYFGPGTRLTVT.

The CDR3 region is CASSDEIVGVPYGYTF. Written as DNA, the CDR3 is TGTGCCAGCAGTGACGAGATTGTAGGGGTCCCCTATGGCTACACCTTC. The chain has TRBV6-1 and TRBJ1-2; maybe TRBD1 (5 bases). CDR3 size: 16 residues. Trimming shortened V by 3 bases and J by 4 bases, and 18 bases separated the two germline ends. Germline CDR1 MNHNS, CDR2 SASEGT.

This chain joins TRBV11-2 and TRBJ1-3; D perhaps matches TRBD1 (6 bases). The CDR3 has 17 residues. Per the germline V gene, CDR1 is SGHAT and CDR2 is FQNNGV. The ends were cut back, 6 bases at V and 7 bases at J, with 25 bases in the middle. CDR3 coding DNA: TGTGCCAGCAGACCGCAATGGGCCAGGGGTAACCGTAACACCATATATTTT. Translating it yields CASRPQWARGNRNTIYF.

The chain is built from TRBV19 and TRBJ1-3; D gene unclear. Germline values: CDR1 LNHDA, CDR2 SQIVND (reference sequence). This CDR3 has 15 amino acids. With 3 bases removed from V and 4 bases from J, the gap between germline ends came to 13 bases. Here the CDR3 DNA reads TGTGCCAGTAGTATCTCTACCTCGAGAGGAAACACCATATATTTT. Its protein is CASSISTSRGNTIYF.

The chain uses TRBV5-4 and TRBJ2-1; 7 bases agree with TRBD2. Germline-derived CDR1 and CDR2 are SGHNT and YYREEE (reference sequence). The J segment lost 4 bases and the V segment lost 4 bases, leaving 11 bases of the junction unmatched. The CDR3 runs to 16 residues. The CDR3 sequence is CASSDIRLATYNEQFF. CDR3 in DNA: TGTGCCAGCAGCGACATACGACTAGCTACATACAATGAGCAGTTCTTC.

The rearrangement links TRBV6-5 to TRBJ2-1; 10 bases fit TRBD2. The junction had 5 bases not matched to a gene; V was cut back by 8 bases and J by 4 bases. CDR3 length: 14 amino acids. CDR1 is MNHEY and CDR2 is SVGAGI in the germline V gene. CDR3 coding DNA: TGTGCCAGCGCGCTAGCGGGGGCTTACAATGAGCAGTTCTTC. It translates to CASALAGAYNEQFF.

V usage is TRBV2 and J usage is TRBJ1-4; 9 nucleotides line up with TRBD1. The ends lost 9 bases at V and 5 bases at J; junction bases unmatched: 7. CDR3 size: 14 residues. Germline V lookup: CDR1 SNHLY, CDR2 FYNNEI. The CDR3 sequence: CASSRDRANEKLFF. CDR3 DNA sequence: TGTGCCAGTAGCCGGGACAGGGCGAATGAAAAACTGTTTTTT. Full variable domain (remainder filled in from reference TRBV2 and TRBJ1-4): EPEVTQTPSHQVTQMGQEVILRCVPISNHLYFYWYRQILGQKVEFLVSFYNNEISEKSEIFDDQFSVERPDGSNFTLKIRSTKLEDSAMYFCASSRDRANEKLFFGSGTQLSVL.

The CDR3 loop reads CASSLRGGSTDTQYF. The CDR3 nucleotides read TGTGCCAGCAGCTTGCGCGGGGGTAGCACAGATACGCAGTATTTT. The chain joins TRBV7-8 to TRBJ2-3, with 7 bases identical to TRBD2. Germline CDR1 and CDR2: SGHVS and FQNEAQ. With V trimmed by 3 bases and J by 0 bases, 3 bases remained unmatched. The CDR3 has 15 residues.

The gene calls are TRBV10-2 and TRBJ1-5; a weak D match, TRBD1 (6 bases). Trimming left V 8 bases short and J 5 bases short, with 13 bases between. The germline CDR1 and CDR2 sequences are WSHSY and SAAADI. CDR3 size: 13 residues. The CDR3 region has the DNA TGCGCCAGCCTACAGGGAATCCATCAGCCCCAGCATTTT. It is translated as CASLQGIHQPQHF.

The chain carries TRBV7-9 and TRBJ2-7; 7 nucleotides match TRBD1. The CDR3 loop spans 15 amino acids. Germline values: CDR1 SEHNR, CDR2 FQNEAQ (reference sequence). The trim removed 1 base at V and 2 bases at J, leaving 5 bases unmatched. The CDR3, as DNA: TGTGCCAGCAGCTTAGGACAGGGATTTGCCTACGAGCAGTACTTC. Translation: CASSLGQGFAYEQYF.

J is TRBJ2-7 and V is TRBV27; the match to TRBD2 covers 10 bases. This CDR3 is built from 14 residues. Losses at the gene ends were 3 bases for V and 3 bases for J; bases not matched to a gene: 2. CDR1 and CDR2 from the germline V gene are MNHEY and SMNVEV (reference sequence). Here the CDR3 reads CASSFASGSYEQYF. DNA for the CDR3: TGTGCCAGCAGTTTTGCTAGCGGGAGCTACGAGCAGTACTTC.

The chain is built from TRBV3-1 (or the pseudogene TRBV3-2) and TRBJ1-6; 10 bases map to TRBD1. The ends lost 4 bases at V and 10 bases at J; junction bases unmatched: 4. The CDR3 is made up of 14 amino acids. CDR1 is LGHDT and CDR2 is YNNKEL in the germline V gene (reference sequence). DNA of the CDR3: TGTGCCAGCAGCCTCGGGACAGGGGAATCACCCCTCCACTTT. This encodes CASSLGTGESPLHF.